This TCR beta chain was captured by sequencing in a study of blood T cell repertoires in COVID-19. Whole-study context: PBMCs, B-cell-depleted T cells, or T cells provided the cDNA or gDNA that made up the material.

Using immunoSEQ multiplex PCR, the repertoire was profiled, and TCRdb retains in-frame clones only, with some absent. The sample holds over 60,000 clones, 80% to 90% seen once. Germline values: CDR1 MNHEY, CDR2 SMNVEV (reference sequence). V lost 5 bases, J lost 2 bases, and 12 bases lay in between. The CDR3 loop spans 14 amino acids. The chain uses TRBV27 and TRBJ2-5; D gene unclear. The sequencing input was peripheral blood. The sequence was obtained from a human donor in a cohort sampled during active COVID-19. The CDR3 sequence: CASSTPPEQETQYF. The CDR3 coding sequence is TGTGCCAGCAGTACACCCCCCGAACAAGAGACCCAGTACTTC.